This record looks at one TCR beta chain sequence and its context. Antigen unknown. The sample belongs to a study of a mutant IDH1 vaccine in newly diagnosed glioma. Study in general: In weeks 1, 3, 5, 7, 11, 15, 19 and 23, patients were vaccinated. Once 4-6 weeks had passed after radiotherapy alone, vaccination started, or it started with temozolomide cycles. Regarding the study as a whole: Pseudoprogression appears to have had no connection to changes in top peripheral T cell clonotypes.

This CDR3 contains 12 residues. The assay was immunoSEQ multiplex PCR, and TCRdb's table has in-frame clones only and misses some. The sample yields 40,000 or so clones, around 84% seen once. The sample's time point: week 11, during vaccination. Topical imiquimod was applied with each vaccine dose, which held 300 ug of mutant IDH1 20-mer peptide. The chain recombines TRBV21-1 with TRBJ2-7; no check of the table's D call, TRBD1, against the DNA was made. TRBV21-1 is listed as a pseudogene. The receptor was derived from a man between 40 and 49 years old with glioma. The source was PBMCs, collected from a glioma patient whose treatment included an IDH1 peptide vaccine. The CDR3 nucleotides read TGTGCCAGCGTGGACAGGGTTGGCGAGCAGTACTTC. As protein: CASVDRVGEQYF.